One and the same sample provided the 10 T cell receptor beta chains below, sequenced in a study of blood T cell repertoires in COVID-19. The data were produced by immunoSEQ multiplex PCR, yet TCRdb's version contains in-frame clones alone and is incomplete. The sample yields 60,000 to 65,000 clones, around 80% seen once. The specimen was peripheral blood. The receptors derive from a man aged 60-69 years with COVID-19, enrolled during active disease.

This chain joins TRBV19 and TRBJ2-7; 9 positions match TRBD1. CDR1 LNHDA and CDR2 SQIVND come from the germline V gene (reference sequence). Trimming at V came to 5 bases and at J to 9 bases, leaving 11 bases not matched to a gene. The CDR3 extends over 14 amino acids. The CDR3 sequence is CASSGTGLQDGQYF. CDR3 nucleotides: TGTGCCAGTAGTGGGACAGGGCTCCAGGATGGGCAGTACTTC.

The rearrangement joins TRBV2 to TRBJ2-1, with 9 bases that match TRBD2. Germline-derived CDR1 and CDR2 are SNHLY and FYNNEI. The CDR3 consists of 13 residues. Trimming at V came to 8 bases and at J to 9 bases, leaving 8 bases not matched to a gene. Here the CDR3 DNA reads TGTGCCAGCGGGGGTAGCGGGAGAGGTGAGCAGTTCTTC. As protein: CASGGSGRGEQFF.

A note on this clone: At one of its ends the junction is not consistent with the germline gene, which may arise from a read error. In the same sample, other DNA sequences code for this CDR3. V and J are TRBV5-1 and TRBJ2-5; D call uncertain. The CDR3 has 13 residues. Germline CDR1 is SGHRS and CDR2 is YFSETQ. The CDR3 sequence is CASSLVLGETQYF. The CDR3, as DNA: TGTGCCAGCAGCTTGGTACTTGGAGAGACCCAGTACTTC.

The CDR3 spells CSGQLAGGYEQYF. Here the CDR3 DNA reads TGCAGCGGTCAACTAGCGGGAGGGTACGAGCAGTACTTC. The chain recombines TRBV29-1 with TRBJ2-7; 13 bases agree with TRBD2. CDR3 size: 13 residues. Looked up from germline, CDR1 is SQVTM and CDR2 is ANQGSEA. The V gene end was trimmed by 7 bases and the J gene end by 4 bases; junction bases not matched to a gene: 4.

A single count supports this clone. The genes are TRBV5-4 and TRBJ2-5, with 7 bases lining up with TRBD2. The CDR3 extends over 14 amino acids. CDR1 SGHNT and CDR2 YYREEE come from the germline V gene (reference sequence). Trimming took 2 bases from V and 4 from J; bases not matched to a gene: 5. CDR3: CASSLWTRRETQYF. DNA for the CDR3: TGTGCCAGCAGCTTATGGACTAGGAGAGAGACCCAGTACTTC.

The chain employs TRBV5-1 and TRBJ2-5; 10 bases map to TRBD2. CDR1 is SGHRS and CDR2 is YFSETQ in the germline V gene. V shed 4 bases and J 4 bases; nucleotides not matched to a gene: 4. This CDR3 spans 14 amino acids. The CDR3 spells CASSASGGGETQYF. The CDR3, as DNA: TGCGCCAGCAGCGCTAGCGGGGGCGGAGAGACCCAGTACTTC.

This clone was seen only once. V is TRBV5-6 and J is TRBJ1-2; D is unresolved. The germline gives CDR1 SGHDT, CDR2 YYEEEE. V was shortened by 4 bases and J by 8 bases, with 21 bases between the two germline ends. CDR3 length equals 15 residues. The CDR3: CASSTEGGVLYGYTF. Written as DNA, the CDR3 is TGTGCCAGCAGCACGGAGGGCGGGGTTTTGTACGGCTACACCTTC.

The table lists this clone with a count of one. The chain combines TRBV5-5 with TRBJ2-1; TRBD2 matches at 12 bases. The germline gives CDR1 SGHKS, CDR2 YYEKEE (reference sequence). After removal of 4 bases from V and 3 bases from J, the junction contained 5 bases not matched to a gene. This CDR3 region has 16 residues. In DNA form, the CDR3 reads TGTGCCAGCAGCAGAACTAGCGGGGGGTACTACAATGAGCAGTTCTTC. Its protein is CASSRTSGGYYNEQFF.

This chain joins TRBV4-1 and TRBJ2-2; perhaps TRBD2 as D (5 bases). Between the trimmed V and J ends, which lost 1 base and 4 bases, there was a span of 16 bases. This CDR3 region has 17 residues. Germline V gives CDR1 MGHRA, CDR2 YSYEKL. The CDR3 coding sequence is TGCGCCAGCAGCCAAGTTCTGTGGGAGCGTGGCACCGGGGAGCTGTTTTTT. Translation: CASSQVLWERGTGELFF.

The chain links TRBV24-1 to TRBJ2-5; 8 nucleotides align to TRBD1. CDR1 KGHDR and CDR2 SFDVKD come from the germline V gene. The V and J ends lost 3 bases and 4 bases, in that order; junction bases with no gene match: 6. The CDR3 is 15 residues long. CDR3 region: CATSDALTGVETQYF. The CDR3 nucleotides read TGTGCCACCAGTGATGCCCTGACAGGGGTAGAGACCCAGTACTTC.